These T cell receptor beta chains were read from a single sample in a study of blood T cell repertoires in COVID-19. The table came from immunoSEQ multiplex PCR; TCRdb's copy has only in-frame clones and leaves some out. The sample has roughly 150,000 clones; about 80% are singletons. Sequencing was done on a sample of peripheral blood. These receptors were taken from a man aged 65-85 years with active or convalescent COVID-19. CDR3s leave out the opening cysteine and the closing phenylalanine or tryptophan. Fields, in order: V gene, J gene, CDR3 protein.

TRBV28	TRBJ2-1	ASRVPGSYNEQF
TRBV7-8	TRBJ2-1	ASSRASSYNEQF
TRBV18	TRBJ1-1	ASRTDRGGAF
TRBV7-2	TRBJ1-5	ASSYRDRGSPQH
TRBV28	TRBJ2-1	ASSPAGLVSYNEQF
TRBV6-5	TRBJ2-1	ASSRQGFKENEQF
TRBV6-1	TRBJ1-2	ASSEGRTGDYGYT
TRBV7-2	TRBJ2-1	ASSLVASGSRGNEQF
TRBV13	TRBJ1-2	ASSLNRGENYGYT
TRBV28	TRBJ2-3	ASSFVSHSTDTQY
TRBV5-5	TRBJ1-2	ASSGRGLSGYT
TRBV6-5	TRBJ1-4	ASSYVAGEKLF
TRBV18	TRBJ2-5	ASSPPIWGRETQY
TRBV19	TRBJ2-5	ASSPDNLNQETQY
TRBV21-1	TRBJ1-3	ASSKDSVMWSGNTIY
TRBV20-1	TRBJ2-7	RRQGVHEQY
TRBV19	TRBJ2-1	ASSSLTRGRARGNEQF
TRBV4-2	TRBJ1-3	ASSQVITDSAGNTIY
TRBV18	TRBJ2-5	ASSGAQRQETQY
TRBV15	TRBJ2-1	ATSLGLAGGLEQF
TRBV5-1	TRBJ2-7	ASSREQGELYYEQY
TRBV7-6	TRBJ1-5	ASSSGGGSRYSNQPQH
TRBV6-5	TRBJ1-1	ASMARGTEAF
TRBV5-4	TRBJ2-5	ASSLGGTLKETQY
TRBV9	TRBJ1-2	ASSVETGLNYGYT
TRBV6-5	TRBJ2-4	ASSYAGAKNIQY
TRBV28	TRBJ1-1	ASSLDRGLRAF
TRBV5-4	TRBJ1-2	ASSLGAGGAGGYT
TRBV3-1/TRBV3-2	TRBJ1-2	ASSQAVGQGGYT
TRBV7-3	TRBJ2-7	ASSLVGVADEQY
TRBV7-2	TRBJ2-5	ASSLIAGETQY
TRBV7-8	TRBJ2-3	ASSLVSGRGPDTQY
TRBV19	TRBJ2-1	ASSDSPGSYNEQF
TRBV14	TRBJ1-1	ASSQPQGGRTEAF
TRBV10-3	TRBJ1-1	AISEWQGNTEAF
TRBV2	TRBJ2-3	ASSTWTSSDTQY
TRBV5-1	TRBJ2-7	ASSLVVAQTYEQY
TRBV5-1	TRBJ1-3	ASSGAQGRRPGNTIY
TRBV7-8	TRBJ2-7	ASSRGRAGAGEQY
TRBV7-2	TRBJ1-2	ASSLEIVTPERGYT
TRBV24-1	TRBJ2-1	ATSDYGRTGNNEQF
TRBV5-4	TRBJ2-7	ASSLGEQEQY
TRBV28	TRBJ2-4	ASSLGLAGGNIQY
TRBV6-2/TRBV6-3	TRBJ1-5	ASSYSRIGNQPQH
TRBV28	TRBJ1-5	ASSSTPGQHQPQH
TRBV9	TRBJ2-7	ASSVEGGTAYEQY
TRBV5-5	TRBJ1-6	ASSSVLVSSYNSPLH
TRBV30	TRBJ1-1	AWSDRGWTEAF
TRBV12-3/TRBV12-4	TRBJ1-5	ASSYSGQQPQH
TRBV7-9	TRBJ1-1	ASSLAGRETEAF
TRBV4-1	TRBJ2-7	ASSQEDRGRSYEQY
TRBV29-1	TRBJ2-7	SVGNQGWQY
TRBV4-3	TRBJ2-1	ASSQDLLGASYNEQF
TRBV9	TRBJ2-1	ASSVAGADFHNEQF
TRBV5-1	TRBJ2-7	ASQNDRKDEQY